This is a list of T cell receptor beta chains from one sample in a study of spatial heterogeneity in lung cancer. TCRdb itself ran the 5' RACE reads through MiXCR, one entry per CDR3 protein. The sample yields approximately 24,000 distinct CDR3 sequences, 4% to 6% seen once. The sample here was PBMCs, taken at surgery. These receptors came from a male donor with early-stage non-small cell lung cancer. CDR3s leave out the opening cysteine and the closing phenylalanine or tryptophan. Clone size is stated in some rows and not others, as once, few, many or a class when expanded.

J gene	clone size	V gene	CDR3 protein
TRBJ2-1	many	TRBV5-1	ASSFPADRNSHEQF
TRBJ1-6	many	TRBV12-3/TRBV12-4	ASSLAGFYNSPLH
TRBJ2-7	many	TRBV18	ASSPGTSGYEQY
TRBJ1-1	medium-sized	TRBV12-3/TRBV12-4	ASSLVGGGAEAF
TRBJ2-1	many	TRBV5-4	ASSFGSEPWEQF
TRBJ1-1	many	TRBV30	AWSLIGGRNTEAF
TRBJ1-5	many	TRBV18	ASSPPGGNQPQH
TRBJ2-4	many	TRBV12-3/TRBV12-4	ASSSPGTNIAKNIQY
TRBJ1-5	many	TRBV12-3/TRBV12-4	ASSPRFGTSNQPQH
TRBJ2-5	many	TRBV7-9	ASSTTGGETQY
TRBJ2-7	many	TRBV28	ASSHRYEQY
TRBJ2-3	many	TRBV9	ASSGEARGTDTQY
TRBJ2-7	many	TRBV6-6	ASGPAGGWAYEQY
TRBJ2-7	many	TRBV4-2	ASSQRTPGLAGGITHSYEQY
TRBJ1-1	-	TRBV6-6	ASERRGTEAF
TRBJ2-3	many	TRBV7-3	ASSPGGPKDTQY
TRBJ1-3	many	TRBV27	ASSPGTGVGNTIY
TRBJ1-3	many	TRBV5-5	ASSLWTGEVSGNTIY
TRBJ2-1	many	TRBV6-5	ASRGGAGYNEQF
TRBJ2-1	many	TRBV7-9	ASSLGGHRSSYNEQF
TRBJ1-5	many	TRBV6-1	ASSANRDSNQPQH
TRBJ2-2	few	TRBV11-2	ASRSIRTGTGELF
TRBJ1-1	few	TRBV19	ASSLQGNTEAF
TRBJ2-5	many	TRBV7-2	ASSVSGTGYETQY
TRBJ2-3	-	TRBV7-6	ASSLGNLDTQY
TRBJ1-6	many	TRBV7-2	ASREPGQEDRTLH
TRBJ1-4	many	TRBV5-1	ASSLDVNEKLF
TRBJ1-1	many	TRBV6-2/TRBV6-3	ASSYWEEAF
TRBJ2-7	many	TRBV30	AWTALSSEQY
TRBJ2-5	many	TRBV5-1	ASRIFERGQETQY
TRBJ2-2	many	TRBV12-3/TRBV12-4	ASSFGYTGELF
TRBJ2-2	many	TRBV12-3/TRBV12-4	ASLREGRAGELF
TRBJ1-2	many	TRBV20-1	SAAGVNGYT
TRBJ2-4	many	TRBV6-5	ASSNGHPAKNIQY
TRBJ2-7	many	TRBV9	ASSVVTGTGDEQY
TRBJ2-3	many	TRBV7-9	ASSSLDYPDTQY
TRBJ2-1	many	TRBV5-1	ASSPGGSYNEQF
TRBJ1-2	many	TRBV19	ASSSQYGGGYT
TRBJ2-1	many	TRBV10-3	AISADSNEQF
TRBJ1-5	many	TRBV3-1	ASSQDGGVSNQPQH
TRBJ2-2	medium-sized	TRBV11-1	ASSLGSVGTGELF
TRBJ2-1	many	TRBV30	ALAGYNEQF
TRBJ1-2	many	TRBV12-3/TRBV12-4	ASSNGINYGYT
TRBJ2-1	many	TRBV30	AWGLAGYNEQF
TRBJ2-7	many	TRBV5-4	ASSLGQESYEQY
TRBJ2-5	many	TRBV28	ASSLSGTVSGTQY
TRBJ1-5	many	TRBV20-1	SAGQGIGQPQH
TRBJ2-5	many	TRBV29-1	SVVRTSGQGTQY
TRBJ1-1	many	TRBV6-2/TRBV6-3	AIGQGTEAF